Listed below are T cell receptor beta chains from one sample, sequenced in a study of blood T cells in healthy people across ages. TCRdb redid the calling of the 5' RACE reads with MiXCR, one entry per CDR3 protein. The sample yields about 730,000 distinct CDR3 sequences, about 40% seen once. The sequenced sample was blood. These receptors all come from a woman aged 60 to 75 in good health. CDR3s include the opening cysteine and the closing phenylalanine or tryptophan. The order of the fields is V gene, D gene, J gene, clone size, CDR3 protein, CDR3 DNA. D genes are given only for firm matches. A clone size is listed for some rows: how often the clone was seen (once, few, many), or a class if it is expanded.

>TRBV20-1|TRBD1|TRBJ1-1|.
CSAPGQGLSVKVNTEAFF
TGCAGTGCTCCGGGACAGGGTTTATCCGTAAAGGTGAACACTGAAGCTTTCTTT
>TRBV4-2|.|TRBJ1-1|few
CASRPTMNTEAFF
TGTGCCAGCCGGCCAACCATGAACACTGAAGCTTTCTTT
>TRBV24-1|.|TRBJ1-2|.
CATSDPQGQGYTF
TGTGCCACCAGTGACCCACAGGGTCAGGGCTACACCTTC
>TRBV5-1|TRBD1|TRBJ1-2|.
CASRNDRDRYTF
TGCGCCAGCAGAAATGACAGGGATCGCTACACCTTC
>TRBV20-1|.|TRBJ2-3|.
CSARDLQGITDTQYF
TGCAGTGCTAGAGATCTTCAGGGGATCACAGATACGCAGTATTTT
>TRBV12-3/TRBV12-4|TRBD2|TRBJ2-5|.
CASAGGGWEETQYF
TGTGCCAGTGCGGGCGGGGGTTGGGAAGAGACCCAGTACTTC
>TRBV3-1|.|TRBJ2-1|.
CASSQGDSFYEQFF
TGTGCCAGCAGCCAAGGGGACTCGTTCTATGAGCAGTTCTTC
>TRBV27|TRBD2|TRBJ2-7|few
CASTPLKTSGRMKYF
TGTGCCAGCACCCCCCTCAAGACTAGCGGGAGAATGAAGTACTTC
>TRBV2|TRBD2|TRBJ2-5|.
CASSSFSGRTQETQYF
TGTGCCAGCAGCAGTTTTAGCGGGAGGACCCAAGAGACCCAGTACTTC
>TRBV20-1|TRBD2|TRBJ2-2|few
CSARTSGDTGELFF
TGCAGTGCTAGGACTAGCGGGGACACCGGGGAGCTGTTTTTT
>TRBV3-1|.|TRBJ2-1|few
CASSPGQAGEQFF
TGTGCCAGCAGCCCGGGCCAGGCGGGTGAGCAGTTCTTC
>TRBV25-1|TRBD1|TRBJ1-2|.
CASSEPGDRGHGYTF
TGTGCCAGCAGTGAACCAGGGGACAGGGGTCATGGCTACACCTTC
>TRBV6-1|.|TRBJ2-3|.
CASRGRLAQTDTQYF
TGTGCCAGCAGGGGGAGGCTAGCGCAAACAGATACGCAGTATTTT
>TRBV3-1|TRBD1|TRBJ1-2|.
CASSPRQGINYGYTF
TGTGCCAGCAGCCCCCGACAGGGGATTAACTATGGCTACACCTTC
>TRBV2|TRBD2|TRBJ2-1|.
CASYLAGGPSEQFF
TGTGCCAGCTACCTAGCGGGGGGGCCGAGTGAGCAGTTCTTC
>TRBV20-1|.|TRBJ2-5|.
CSASPQVGLNEQYF
TGCAGTGCGAGCCCCCAGGTAGGGCTCAATGAGCAGTACTTC
>TRBV20-1|TRBD1|TRBJ1-1|.
CSATTGTGYPEAFF
TGCAGTGCTACCACAGGGACAGGGTATCCTGAAGCTTTCTTT
>TRBV14|TRBD2|TRBJ2-1|.
CASSRTLAGEQFF
TGTGCCAGCAGCCGGACACTAGCGGGGGAGCAGTTCTTC
>TRBV12-3/TRBV12-4|.|TRBJ2-7|.
CASKVAGSSYEQYF
TGTGCCAGCAAGGTCGCAGGGAGCTCCTACGAGCAGTACTTC
>TRBV6-6|.|TRBJ2-2|.
CAAGEGGSLTGELFF
TGTGCCGCCGGGGAGGGGGGGAGTCTGACCGGGGAGCTGTTTTTT
>TRBV5-1|TRBD1|TRBJ2-5|.
CASSLNRQGSGETQYF
TGCGCCAGCAGCTTAAATAGACAGGGATCGGGAGAGACCCAGTACTTC
>TRBV12-3/TRBV12-4|.|TRBJ2-1|.
CASSPSWRNEQFF
TGTGCCAGCAGCCCAAGCTGGCGGAATGAGCAGTTCTTC
>TRBV5-1|TRBD1|TRBJ2-7|.
CASSYGQGAGQYF
TGCGCCAGCAGCTACGGACAGGGTGCTGGCCAGTACTTC
>TRBV10-3|.|TRBJ2-7|.
CAISTLVGAFEQYF
TGTGCCATCAGCACACTAGTGGGAGCTTTCGAGCAGTACTTC
>TRBV11-3|.|TRBJ2-7|.
CASSLGGALYYEQYF
TGTGCCAGCAGCTTAGGAGGGGCCCTTTACTACGAGCAGTACTTC
>TRBV11-3|.|TRBJ2-7|.
CASSLTGYAYEQYF
TGTGCCAGCAGCCTCACAGGGTATGCCTACGAGCAGTACTTC
>TRBV9|.|TRBJ2-7|.
CASSASAGNSYEQYF
TGTGCCAGCAGCGCATCCGCGGGGAACTCCTACGAGCAGTACTTC
>TRBV7-9|.|TRBJ1-2|few
CASSGQPNYGYTF
TGTGCCAGCAGCGGGCAGCCTAACTATGGCTACACCTTC
>TRBV4-3|TRBD2|TRBJ2-7|few
CASSQGTLAGVGEQYF
TGCGCCAGCAGCCAAGGAACGCTAGCGGGAGTGGGTGAGCAGTACTTC
>TRBV20-1|TRBD1|TRBJ2-3|.
CRVARTGKADTQYF
TGCAGAGTGGCCCGGACAGGGAAGGCGGATACGCAGTATTTT
>TRBV6-2/TRBV6-3|.|TRBJ2-1|few
CASTRDDPYNEQFF
TGTGCCAGCACCCGGGACGACCCCTACAATGAGCAGTTCTTC
>TRBV6-1|.|TRBJ1-4|few
CASSHYATNEKLFF
TGTGCCAGCAGCCACTACGCAACTAATGAAAAACTGTTTTTT
>TRBV10-2|.|TRBJ2-1|.
CASSESDARQFF
TGCGCCAGCAGTGAGTCGGACGCCCGGCAGTTCTTC
>TRBV20-1|.|TRBJ2-2|.
CSARSRLTGELFF
TGCAGTGCTAGGAGCCGTTTAACCGGGGAGCTGTTTTTT
>TRBV5-1|.|TRBJ2-5|few
CASSVVGPPETQYF
TGCGCCAGCAGCGTCGTGGGTCCCCCAGAGACCCAGTACTTC
>TRBV7-9|TRBD2|TRBJ2-5|.
CASSPLGTSRDEQYF
TGTGCCAGCAGCCCACTGGGGACTAGTCGAGATGAGCAGTACTTC
>TRBV12-3/TRBV12-4|TRBD1|TRBJ2-7|.
CASSTDRGVREQYF
TGTGCCAGCAGTACGGACAGGGGGGTAAGGGAGCAGTACTTC
>TRBV20-1|TRBD2|TRBJ2-5|few
CSARSPSGGYQETQYF
TGCAGTGCTAGATCCCCTAGCGGGGGATACCAAGAGACCCAGTACTTC
>TRBV4-2|TRBD2|TRBJ2-1|many
CASTDSAGAYNEQFF
TGTGCCAGCACTGACTCAGCGGGGGCCTACAATGAGCAGTTCTTC
>TRBV7-8|TRBD2|TRBJ2-4|.
CASSIGGLAIAKNIQYF
TGTGCCAGCAGCATAGGAGGACTAGCTATAGCCAAAAACATTCAGTACTTC
>TRBV24-1|TRBD1|TRBJ2-5|.
CATSDPRPGQGVRYNEQYF
TGTGCCACCAGTGATCCCCGACCGGGACAGGGGGTAAGATACAATGAGCAGTACTTC
>TRBV14|.|TRBJ2-5|few
CASSHFGRRETQYF
TGTGCCAGCAGCCACTTTGGGAGGAGAGAGACCCAGTACTTC
>TRBV10-1|.|TRBJ2-5|.
CASSESSQGREYF
TGCGCCAGCAGTGAGTCAAGCCAGGGCCGGGAGTACTTC
>TRBV15|TRBD1|TRBJ1-2|.
CATSRGQGSSGYTF
TGTGCCACCAGCCGAGGACAGGGTAGTTCTGGCTACACCTTC
>TRBV24-1|TRBD2|TRBJ2-5|.
CATSDRALAEETQYF
TGTGCCACCAGTGATCGCGCCCTAGCGGAAGAGACCCAGTACTTC
>TRBV2|.|TRBJ2-1|few
CASSEEGFDEQFF
TGTGCCAGCAGTGAAGAGGGTTTTGACGAGCAGTTCTTC
>TRBV6-4|.|TRBJ2-1|few
CASTYRAPGEQFF
TGTGCCAGCACCTACAGGGCCCCGGGCGAGCAGTTCTTC
>TRBV9|.|TRBJ1-2|few
CASSARSVSYGYTF
TGTGCCAGCAGCGCCAGGTCGGTTAGCTATGGCTACACCTTC
>TRBV20-1|.|TRBJ2-7|many
CSAQAGSYEQYF
TGCAGTGCTCAGGCGGGGTCCTACGAGCAGTACTTC
>TRBV20-1|TRBD2|TRBJ2-7|.
CSASGVAGVTYEQYF
TGCAGTGCTAGTGGTGTAGCGGGAGTAACCTACGAGCAGTACTTC
>TRBV2|TRBD2|TRBJ2-1|few
CASRRLAGELNEQFF
TGTGCCAGCAGGAGGCTGGCGGGGGAGCTTAATGAGCAGTTCTTC
>TRBV7-2|.|TRBJ2-5|few
CASSFVGAREETQYF
TGTGCCAGCAGCTTTGTAGGAGCCAGGGAAGAGACCCAGTACTTC
>TRBV6-5|.|TRBJ1-5|.
CASRPQVRGNQPQHF
TGTGCCAGCAGACCACAGGTACGAGGGAATCAGCCCCAGCATTTT
>TRBV20-1|.|TRBJ1-2|.
CSARVPLDDGYTF
TGCAGTGCTAGAGTCCCGTTAGATGATGGCTACACCTTC
>TRBV5-5|.|TRBJ2-1|.
CASSSRRVGGEQFF
TGTGCCAGCAGCTCCCGACGGGTGGGCGGTGAGCAGTTCTTC
>TRBV11-3|TRBD2|TRBJ2-1|.
CASSLEGTSANNEQFF
TGTGCCAGCAGCTTAGAGGGGACTAGCGCGAACAATGAGCAGTTCTTC